These 22 T cell receptor beta chains were all obtained from the same sample, sequenced in a study of blood T cells in healthy people across ages. The use of a sample-barcoded 5' primer and a J-beta primer mix characterized a second PCR of roughly 6 to 12 cycles. One entry per CDR3 protein, called by TCRdb with MiXCR from the 5' RACE reads. Of over 550,000 distinct CDR3 sequences listed, about 30% are singletons. Sample: blood. Source of these receptors: a woman older than 75 in good health.

The rearrangement joins TRBV5-1 to TRBJ2-7; D is possibly TRBD1 (6 bases). This CDR3 has 15 amino acids. The V and J ends lost 4 bases and 2 bases respectively, with 16 bases between them. Germline V gene lookup returns CDR1 SGHRS and CDR2 YFSETQ. CDR3 nucleotides: TGCGCCAGCAGCGCCCTCAGGACAGAAGCCTACGAGCAGTACTTC. It encodes CASSALRTEAYEQYF.

This chain connects TRBV2 to TRBJ2-1; TRBD1 or TRBD2 may be the D gene (6 bases each). The length of the CDR3 is 15 residues. Trimming took off 1 base at V and 3 bases at J, with 10 bases between the two ends. CDR1 is SNHLY and CDR2 is FYNNEI in the germline V gene. The DNA for the CDR3 is TGTGCCAGCAGTGAAGTGGGGGGCCTCTACAATGAGCAGTTCTTC. Translation gives CASSEVGGLYNEQFF. Based on the CDR3 plus reference TRBV2 and TRBJ2-1, the full variable domain is EPEVTQTPSHQVTQMGQEVILRCVPISNHLYFYWYRQILGQKVEFLVSFYNNEISEKSEIFDDQFSVERPDGSNFTLKIRSTKLEDSAMYFCASSEVGGLYNEQFFGPGTRLTVL.

To note about this clonotype: A much larger clonotype is one base distant, so this may be a read error. CDR3 sequence reads: CSVEVLSGHEQFF. For the CDR3, the DNA is TGCAGCGTTGAAGTCTTGTCGGGACATGAGCAGTTCTTC. V gene TRBV29-1 combines with J gene TRBJ2-1, with D perhaps matching TRBD1 or TRBD2 (5 bases each). From germline, CDR1 is SQVTM and CDR2 ANQGSEA. The CDR3 loop spans 13 amino acids. Trimming took off 1 base at V and 8 bases at J, with 12 bases between the two ends.

This chain joins TRBV7-8 and TRBJ1-1; no clear D gene. Deletions cut 4 bases from V and 8 bases from J, with 8 bases between. The CDR3 covers 11 residues. Germline lookup yields CDR1 SGHVS and CDR2 FQNEAQ. The CDR3 here is CASSSGREAFF. The CDR3 region has the DNA TGTGCCAGCAGCTCGGGCCGGGAAGCTTTCTTT.

This clonotype has more than one count but fewer than ten. The chain has TRBV2 and TRBJ1-2; no clear D. V dropped 0 bases and J dropped 3 bases, with 5 bases sitting between them. The CDR3 consists of 13 residues. CDR1 is SNHLY, CDR2 FYNNEI, per germline. CDR3 nucleotides: TGTGCCAGCAGTGAAGCGGCTGACTATGGCTACACCTTC. The encoded protein is CASSEAADYGYTF. The whole variable domain, filled in from reference TRBV2 and TRBJ1-2, reads EPEVTQTPSHQVTQMGQEVILRCVPISNHLYFYWYRQILGQKVEFLVSFYNNEISEKSEIFDDQFSVERPDGSNFTLKIRSTKLEDSAMYFCASSEAADYGYTFGSGTRLTVV.

The sample holds many counts of this clonotype. J is TRBJ1-6 and V is TRBV6-5; the D gene is possibly TRBD1 (5 bases). The V gene's germline CDR1 is MNHEY and CDR2 SVGAGI. The ends were cut back, 8 bases at V and 4 bases at J, with 12 bases in the middle. This CDR3 has 14 amino acids. The CDR3 here is CASQGTAYNSPLHF. CDR3 sequence (DNA): TGTGCCAGCCAAGGGACGGCATATAATTCACCCCTCCACTTT.

The genes are TRBV7-8 and TRBJ2-1; 11 bases map to TRBD2. This CDR3 is 16 amino acids long. Per germline, CDR1 SGHVS and CDR2 FQNEAQ. J was trimmed by 13 bases and V by 5 bases; bases with no gene match: 16. In DNA, the CDR3 is TGTGCCAGCAGCCTGGATAGCGGGGGGGCCGTAGAGACCCAGTTCTTC. Translation: CASSLDSGGAVETQFF.

The chain recombines TRBV20-1 with TRBJ1-6, with D unclear. CDR3 length: 15 amino acids. The germline gives CDR1 DFQATT, CDR2 SNEGSKA (reference sequence). V gave up 3 bases and J gave up 5 bases, with 14 bases separating them. The CDR3 here is CSARSGVNDNSPLHF. The CDR3 bases are TGCAGTGCTAGGTCAGGAGTGAACGATAATTCACCCCTCCACTTT.

The genes are TRBV7-3 and TRBJ2-1; 8 nucleotides align to TRBD1. V dropped 5 bases and J dropped 7; count of bases not matched to a gene: 10. Germline-derived CDR1 and CDR2 are SGHTA and FQGTGA. CDR3 length equals 15 residues. The CDR3 reads CASSLIGTGTNEQFF. The DNA of the CDR3 is TGTGCCAGCAGCCTTATCGGGACAGGTACTAATGAGCAGTTCTTC.

This clonotype was seen a single time. A read error may be the cause here, since a much bigger clone is one base away. This sequence joins TRBV7-8 and TRBJ2-4; 11 bases are shared with TRBD2. The assigned J gene may be wrong: the sequence end matches TRBJ2-7 better. The CDR3 is 18 amino acids. Germline CDR1 and CDR2: SGHVS and FQNEAQ. CDR3 in amino acids: CARSPGGVAGGPRSEQYF. Written as DNA, the CDR3 is TGTGCCCGCAGCCCTGGTGGGGTAGCGGGGGGGCCGAGGTCCGAGCAGTACTTC.

The J gene is TRBJ2-5, the V gene TRBV6-1; 9 bases map to TRBD2. With 6 bases clipped from V and 7 bases from J, the junction kept 9 bases outside the gene matches. Per germline, CDR1 MNHNS and CDR2 SASEGT. The CDR3 sequence is 14 residues long. DNA of the CDR3: TGTGCCAGCAGATCCGGGACTAGCCCGGCGACCCAGTACTTC. Amino acid sequence: CASRSGTSPATQYF.

The sample holds many counts of this clonotype. The rearrangement uses TRBV9 and TRBJ2-5; D may be TRBD1 or TRBD2 (6 bases each). CDR1 and CDR2 (germline): SGDLS, YYNGEE. The CDR3 is made up of 16 amino acids. Between the trimmed V and J ends, which lost 0 bases and 1 base, there was a span of 13 bases. The CDR3 DNA is TGTGCCAGCAGCGTAGACGGGGGCCGACTCCAAGAGACCCAGTACTTC. Its protein is CASSVDGGRLQETQYF.

V usage is TRBV12-3 or TRBV12-4 and J usage is TRBJ2-1; 14 bases line up with TRBD2. The CDR3 sequence is 19 residues long. J lost 0 bases, V lost 5 bases, and 9 bases had no gene match. The CDR3 loop reads CASSPPGLAGAFSYNEQFF. For the CDR3, the DNA is TGTGCCAGCAGTCCTCCGGGACTAGCGGGGGCCTTCTCCTACAATGAGCAGTTCTTC.

The table lists this clonotype with a few counts. The chain is built from TRBV28 and TRBJ2-7; no clear D gene. Trimming removed 7 bases at V and 0 bases at J, with 10 bases between. CDR3 length: 13 residues. Germline loops: CDR1 MDHEN, CDR2 SYDVKM. CDR3 bases: TGTGCCAGCACCCGGCCTGGCTCCTACGAGCAGTACTTC. This sequence encodes CASTRPGSYEQYF.

This clonotype appeared a few times. This rearrangement joins TRBV29-1 to TRBJ1-1; 8 nucleotides agree with TRBD1. V was clipped by 6 bases and J by 5 bases; unmatched bases: 8. Germline V gives CDR1 SQVTM, CDR2 ANQGSEA. This CDR3 is 13 amino acids long. Written as DNA, the CDR3 is TGCAGCGTCTTCAGGGGGCATGGGACTGAAGCTTTCTTT. Amino acid sequence: CSVFRGHGTEAFF.

This clonotype was found many times. This chain links TRBV29-1 with TRBJ2-3; 7 positions match TRBD2. Germline V gives CDR1 SQVTM, CDR2 ANQGSEA. The CDR3 contains 14 residues. V was pared by 3 bases and J by 7 bases, with 10 bases of the junction left unmatched. For the CDR3, the DNA is TGCAGCGTTGAGGCGGGGGACCTTGCATATACGCAGTATTTT. Translation gives CSVEAGDLAYTQYF.

The rearrangement joins TRBV6-6 to TRBJ1-1; TRBD1 might be the D (5 bases). V lost 2 bases and J lost 5, with 12 bases in between. CDR3 length equals 14 residues. Germline loops: CDR1 MNHNY, CDR2 SVGAGI (reference sequence). CDR3 DNA sequence: TGTGCCAGCAGTTACGGCAGTGGGGCTACTGAAGCTTTCTTT. Its protein is CASSYGSGATEAFF.

This clonotype was seen only a few times. This chain joins TRBV6-1 and TRBJ2-1; tentatively, D is TRBD1 (6 bases). The J call may be incorrect, as the DNA end agrees better with TRBJ2-7. The CDR3 spans 14 residues. Germline V gene data show CDR1 as MNHNS and CDR2 as SASEGT. CDR3 nucleotides: TGTGCCAGCAACAAGGACAGCTCCTACAATGAGCAGTACTTC. Residues: CASNKDSSYNEQYF.

This clonotype appeared many times. This chain uses TRBV6-1 with TRBJ1-6; D gene ambiguous. The germline V and J ends were trimmed by 8 bases and 13 bases, with 21 bases remaining between them. Germline lookup yields CDR1 MNHNS and CDR2 SASEGT. The CDR3 extends over 14 amino acids. CDR3: CASLFQAGYPPLHF. Here the CDR3 DNA reads TGTGCCAGCCTGTTCCAGGCCGGGTACCCGCCCCTCCACTTT.

This chain joins TRBV10-3 and TRBJ1-6, with 7 bases lining up with TRBD1. The CDR3 consists of 15 residues. J gave up 9 bases and V 6 bases, and 11 bases lay outside the gene matches. CDR1 is ENHRY, CDR2 SYGVKD, per germline. In DNA form, the CDR3 reads TGTGCCATCAGCGAACAGGGGTACGGAACTTCACCCCTCCACTTT. As protein: CAISEQGYGTSPLHF.

The J gene is TRBJ1-1, the V gene TRBV19; D is unresolved. The CDR3 sequence is 14 residues long. The germline CDR1 and CDR2 sequences are LNHDA and SQIVND (reference sequence). V gave up 1 base and J gave up 1 base, with 7 bases separating them. CDR3 loop: CASSIGWGNTEAFF. DNA for the CDR3: TGTGCCAGTAGTATAGGTTGGGGGAACACTGAAGCTTTCTTT.

The V gene is TRBV20-1, the J gene TRBJ1-2, with D possibly matching TRBD1 (6 bases). Germline V gene data show CDR1 as DFQATT and CDR2 as SNEGSKA (reference sequence). The V end was cut by 1 base, the J end by 2 bases, with 11 bases between. The CDR3 contains 14 residues. CDR3 sequence reads: CSARGGRGNYGYTF. CDR3 nucleotide sequence: TGCAGTGCTAGAGGTGGCAGGGGCAACTATGGCTACACCTTC.